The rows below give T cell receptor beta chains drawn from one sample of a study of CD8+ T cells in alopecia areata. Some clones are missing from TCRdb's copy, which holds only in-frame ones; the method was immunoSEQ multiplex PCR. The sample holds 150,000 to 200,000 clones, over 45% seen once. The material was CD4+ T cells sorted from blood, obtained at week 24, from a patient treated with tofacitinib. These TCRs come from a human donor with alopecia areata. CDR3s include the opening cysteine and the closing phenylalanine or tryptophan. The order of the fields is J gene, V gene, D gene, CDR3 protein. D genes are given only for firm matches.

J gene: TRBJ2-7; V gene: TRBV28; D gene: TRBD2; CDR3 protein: CASRGGLAVSYEQYF
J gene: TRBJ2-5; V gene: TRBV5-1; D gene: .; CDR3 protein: CASSLIPGSQETQYF
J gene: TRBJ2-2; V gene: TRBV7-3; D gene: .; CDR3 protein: CASSQQVAGELFF
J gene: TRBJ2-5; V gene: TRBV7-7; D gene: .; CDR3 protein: CASSLVGGAGETQYF
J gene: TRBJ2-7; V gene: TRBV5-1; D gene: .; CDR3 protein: CASSLAISESQYF
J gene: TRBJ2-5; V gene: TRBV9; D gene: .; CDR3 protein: CASSVGTSAETQYF
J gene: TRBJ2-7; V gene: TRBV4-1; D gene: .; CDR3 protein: CASSLLEKGAPVYEQYF
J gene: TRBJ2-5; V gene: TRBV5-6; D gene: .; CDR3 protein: CASSVRDTETQYF
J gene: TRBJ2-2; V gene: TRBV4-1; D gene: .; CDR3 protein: CASSLGHTNTGELFF
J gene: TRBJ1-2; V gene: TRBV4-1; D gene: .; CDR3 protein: CASSQEFNYGYTF
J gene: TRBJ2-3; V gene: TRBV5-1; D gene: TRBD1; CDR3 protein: CASSLKTGGTDTQYF
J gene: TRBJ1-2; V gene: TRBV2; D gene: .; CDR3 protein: CASSERLNYGYTF
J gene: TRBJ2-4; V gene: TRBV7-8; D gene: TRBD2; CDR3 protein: CASSLGLAGANTLAKNIQYF
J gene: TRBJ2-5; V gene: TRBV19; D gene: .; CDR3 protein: CASSIVAEHQETQYF
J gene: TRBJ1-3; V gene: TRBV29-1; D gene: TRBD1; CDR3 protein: CSVVQGASGNTIYF
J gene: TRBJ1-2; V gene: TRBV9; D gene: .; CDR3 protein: CASSVASTAYGYTF
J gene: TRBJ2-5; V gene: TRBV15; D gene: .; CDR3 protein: CATSPGETQYF
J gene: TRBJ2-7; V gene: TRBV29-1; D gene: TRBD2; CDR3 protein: CSVDGLAGAAEQYF
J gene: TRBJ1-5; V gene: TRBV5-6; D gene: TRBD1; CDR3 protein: CASSLHRGDQPQHF
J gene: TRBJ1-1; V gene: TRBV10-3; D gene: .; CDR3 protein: CAIRGTQNTEAFF
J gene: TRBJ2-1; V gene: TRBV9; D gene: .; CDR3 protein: CASSVQGYSFREQFF
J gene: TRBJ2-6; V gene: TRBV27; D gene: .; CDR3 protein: CASSSLSSGANVLTF
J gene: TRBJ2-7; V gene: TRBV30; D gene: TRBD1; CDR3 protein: CAWSSTRDSNVYEQYF
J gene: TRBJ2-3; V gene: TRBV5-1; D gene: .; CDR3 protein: CASSLASPRDTQYF
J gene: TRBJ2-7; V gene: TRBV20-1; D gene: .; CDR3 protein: CSALTGYEQYF
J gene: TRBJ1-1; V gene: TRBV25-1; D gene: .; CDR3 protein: CASSGGSTEAFF